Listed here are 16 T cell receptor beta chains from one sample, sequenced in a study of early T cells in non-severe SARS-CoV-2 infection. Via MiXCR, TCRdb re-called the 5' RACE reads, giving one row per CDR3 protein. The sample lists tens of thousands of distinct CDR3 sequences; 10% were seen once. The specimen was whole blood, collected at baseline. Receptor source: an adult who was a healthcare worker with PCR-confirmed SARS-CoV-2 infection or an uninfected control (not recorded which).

In DNA form, the CDR3 reads TGTGCCAGCAGCTTAGAGGACAGGGGCTATGGCTACACCTTC. It encodes CASSLEDRGYGYTF. The chain couples TRBV7-2 to TRBJ1-2; 9 positions agree with TRBD1. J gave up 4 bases and V 1 base, and 1 base lay outside the gene matches. This CDR3 spans 14 amino acids. Germline lookup yields CDR1 SGHTA and CDR2 FQGNSA.

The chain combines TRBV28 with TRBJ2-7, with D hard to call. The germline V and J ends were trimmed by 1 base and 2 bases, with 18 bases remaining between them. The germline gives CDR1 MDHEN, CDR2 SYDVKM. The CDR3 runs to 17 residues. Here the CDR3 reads CASSLFLWTARPYEQYF. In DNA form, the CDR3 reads TGTGCCAGCAGTTTATTTTTGTGGACGGCCAGGCCCTACGAGCAGTACTTC.

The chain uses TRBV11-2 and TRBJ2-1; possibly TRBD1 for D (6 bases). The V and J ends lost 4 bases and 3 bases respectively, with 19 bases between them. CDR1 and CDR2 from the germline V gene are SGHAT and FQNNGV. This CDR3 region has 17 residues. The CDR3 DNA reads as TGTGCCAGCAGCTACTCCACCTTTACAGGGTACTACAATGAGCAGTTCTTC. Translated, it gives CASSYSTFTGYYNEQFF.

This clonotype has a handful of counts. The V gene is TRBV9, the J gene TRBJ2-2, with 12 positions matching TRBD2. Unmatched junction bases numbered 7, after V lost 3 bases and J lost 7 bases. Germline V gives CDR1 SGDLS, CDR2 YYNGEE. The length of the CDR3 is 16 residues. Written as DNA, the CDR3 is TGTGCCAGCAGCGCGACGACTAGCGGGAGCTTCGGGGAGCTGTTTTTT. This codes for CASSATTSGSFGELFF.

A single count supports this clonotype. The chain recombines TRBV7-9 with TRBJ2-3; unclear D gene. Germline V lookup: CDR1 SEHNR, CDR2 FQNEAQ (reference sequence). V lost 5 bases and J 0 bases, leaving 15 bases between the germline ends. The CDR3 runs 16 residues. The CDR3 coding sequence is TGTGCCAGCAGCCCAATTTTGACAACTAGCACAGATACGCAGTATTTT. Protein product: CASSPILTTSTDTQYF.

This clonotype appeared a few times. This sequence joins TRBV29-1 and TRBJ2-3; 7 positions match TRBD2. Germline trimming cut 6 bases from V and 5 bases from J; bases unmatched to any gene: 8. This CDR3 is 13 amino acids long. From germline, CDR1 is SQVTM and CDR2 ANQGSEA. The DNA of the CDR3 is TGCAGCGTCGGGACTATCTTTGGAGATACGCAGTATTTT. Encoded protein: CSVGTIFGDTQYF.

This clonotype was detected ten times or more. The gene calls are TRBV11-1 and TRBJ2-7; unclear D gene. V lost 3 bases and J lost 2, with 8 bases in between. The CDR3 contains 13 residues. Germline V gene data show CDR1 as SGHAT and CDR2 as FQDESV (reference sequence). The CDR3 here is CASSLAQTYEQYF. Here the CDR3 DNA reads TGTGCCAGCAGCTTGGCGCAAACCTACGAGCAGTACTTC.

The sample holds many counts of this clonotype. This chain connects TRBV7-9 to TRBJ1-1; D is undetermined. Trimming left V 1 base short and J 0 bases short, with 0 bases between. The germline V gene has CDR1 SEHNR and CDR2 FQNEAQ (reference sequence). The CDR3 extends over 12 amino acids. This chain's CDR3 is CASSLVNTEAFF. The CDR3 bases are TGTGCCAGCAGCTTAGTGAACACTGAAGCTTTCTTT.

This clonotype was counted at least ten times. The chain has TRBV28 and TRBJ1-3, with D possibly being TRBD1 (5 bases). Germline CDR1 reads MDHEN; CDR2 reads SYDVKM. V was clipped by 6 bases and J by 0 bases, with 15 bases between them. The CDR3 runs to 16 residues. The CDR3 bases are TGTGCCAGCAGCCAACCCTGGACACACTCTGGAAACACCATATATTTT. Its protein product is CASSQPWTHSGNTIYF. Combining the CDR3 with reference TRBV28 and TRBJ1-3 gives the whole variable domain DVKVTQSSRYLVKRTGEKVFLECVQDMDHENMFWYRQDPGLGLRLIYFSYDVKMKEKGDIPEGYSVSREKKERFSLILESASTNQTSMYLCASSQPWTHSGNTIYFGEGSWLTVV.

The CDR3 bases are TGCGCCAGCAGCCAAGCGGGGACTTCGACCTACAATGAGCAGTTCTTC. It codes for CASSQAGTSTYNEQFF. This chain joins TRBV4-1 and TRBJ2-1, with D possibly TRBD2 on 6 matching bases. Trimming took off 1 base at V and 2 bases at J, with 12 bases between the two ends. Germline assignment: CDR1 MGHRA and CDR2 YSYEKL. This CDR3 is built from 16 residues.

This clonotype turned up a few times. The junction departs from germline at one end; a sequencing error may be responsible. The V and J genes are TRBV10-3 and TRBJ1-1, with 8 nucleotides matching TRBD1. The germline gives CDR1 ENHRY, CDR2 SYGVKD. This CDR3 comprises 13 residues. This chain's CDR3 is CAITRDRNAEAFF. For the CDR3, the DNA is TGTGCCATCACCCGGGACAGGAACGCTGAAGCTTTCTTT.

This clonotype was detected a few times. The CDR3 bases are TGCAGCGTTGAAGATATACATAACTTAGCGGAGGAAAACATTCAGTACTTC. This sequence encodes CSVEDIHNLAEENIQYF. The chain links TRBV29-1 to TRBJ2-4, with D perhaps TRBD2 (6 bases). This CDR3 is 17 amino acids long. Germline CDR1 SQVTM, CDR2 ANQGSEA. V was cut by 0 bases and J by 5 bases, with 20 bases left in between.

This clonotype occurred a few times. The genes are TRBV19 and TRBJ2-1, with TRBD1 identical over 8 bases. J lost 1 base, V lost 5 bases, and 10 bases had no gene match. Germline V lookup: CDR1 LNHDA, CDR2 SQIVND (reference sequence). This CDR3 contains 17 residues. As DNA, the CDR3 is TGTGCCAGTAGTCCCGAGGGACAGGCCCCGTCCTACAATGAGCAGTTCTTC. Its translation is CASSPEGQAPSYNEQFF.

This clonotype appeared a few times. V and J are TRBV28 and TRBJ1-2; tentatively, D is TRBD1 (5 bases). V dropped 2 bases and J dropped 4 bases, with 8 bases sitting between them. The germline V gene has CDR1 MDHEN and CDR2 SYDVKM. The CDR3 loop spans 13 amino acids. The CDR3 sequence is CASSLRQGYGYTF. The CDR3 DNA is TGTGCCAGCAGTTTACGGCAGGGCTATGGCTACACCTTC.

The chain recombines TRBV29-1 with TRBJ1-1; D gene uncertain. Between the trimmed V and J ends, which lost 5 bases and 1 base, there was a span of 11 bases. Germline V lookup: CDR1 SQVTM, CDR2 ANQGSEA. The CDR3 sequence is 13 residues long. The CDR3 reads CSVLGEPNTEAFF. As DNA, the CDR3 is TGCAGCGTTTTAGGAGAGCCGAACACTGAAGCTTTCTTT.

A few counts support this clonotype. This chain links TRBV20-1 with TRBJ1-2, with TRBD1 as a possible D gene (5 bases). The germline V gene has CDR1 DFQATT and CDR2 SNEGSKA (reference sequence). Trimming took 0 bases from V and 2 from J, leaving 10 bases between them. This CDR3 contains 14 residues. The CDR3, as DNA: TGCAGTGCTAGAGATATACGACAGAACTATGGCTACACCTTC. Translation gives CSARDIRQNYGYTF.